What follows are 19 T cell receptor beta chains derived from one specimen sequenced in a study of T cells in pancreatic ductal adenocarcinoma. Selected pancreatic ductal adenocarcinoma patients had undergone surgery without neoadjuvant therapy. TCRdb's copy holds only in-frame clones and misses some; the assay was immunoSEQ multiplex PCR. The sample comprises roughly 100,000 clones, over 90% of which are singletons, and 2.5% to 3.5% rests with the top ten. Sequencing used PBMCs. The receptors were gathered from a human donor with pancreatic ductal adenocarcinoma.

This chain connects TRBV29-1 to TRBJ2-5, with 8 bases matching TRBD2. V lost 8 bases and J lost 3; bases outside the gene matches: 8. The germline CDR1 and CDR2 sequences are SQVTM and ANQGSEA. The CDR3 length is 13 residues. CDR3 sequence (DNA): TGCAGCCTCAGTGGTAGCGGGGAAGAGACCCAGTACTTC. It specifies CSLSGSGEETQYF.

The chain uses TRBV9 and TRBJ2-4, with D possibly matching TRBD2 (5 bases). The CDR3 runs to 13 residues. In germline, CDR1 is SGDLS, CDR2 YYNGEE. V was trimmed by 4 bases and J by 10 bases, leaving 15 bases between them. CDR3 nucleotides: TGTGCCAGCAGCCCAAGCGGCCCGAGAATTCAGTACTTC. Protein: CASSPSGPRIQYF.

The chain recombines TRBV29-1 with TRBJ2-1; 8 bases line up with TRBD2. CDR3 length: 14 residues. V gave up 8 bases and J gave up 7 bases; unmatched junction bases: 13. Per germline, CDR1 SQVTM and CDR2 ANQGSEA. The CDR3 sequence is CSTGLADDINEQFF. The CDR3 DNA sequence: TGCAGCACCGGACTAGCAGACGATATAAATGAGCAGTTCTTC.

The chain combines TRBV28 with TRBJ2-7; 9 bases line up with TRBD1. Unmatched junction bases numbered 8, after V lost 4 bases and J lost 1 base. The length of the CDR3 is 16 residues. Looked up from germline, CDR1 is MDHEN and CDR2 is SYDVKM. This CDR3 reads CASSWIHGTGSYEQYF. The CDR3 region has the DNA TGTGCCAGCAGTTGGATACACGGGACAGGGTCCTACGAGCAGTACTTC.

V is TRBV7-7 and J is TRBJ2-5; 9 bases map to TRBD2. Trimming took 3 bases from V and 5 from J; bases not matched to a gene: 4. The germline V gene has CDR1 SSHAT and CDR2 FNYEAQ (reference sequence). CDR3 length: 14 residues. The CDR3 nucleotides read TGTGCCAGCAGCTTTGCGGGAGGGCAGGAGACCCAGTACTTC. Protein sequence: CASSFAGGQETQYF.

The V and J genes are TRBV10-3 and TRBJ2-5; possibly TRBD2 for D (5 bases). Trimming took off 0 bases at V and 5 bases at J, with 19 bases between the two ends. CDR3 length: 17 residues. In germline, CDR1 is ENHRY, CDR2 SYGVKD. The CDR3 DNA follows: TGTGCCATCAGTGAGTCGGCGGGCCGGCACGCTGGGGAGACCCAGTACTTC. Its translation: CAISESAGRHAGETQYF.

DNA for the CDR3: TGTGCCAGCAGCTACCGGGAGCTATACGAGCAGTACTTC. As protein: CASSYRELYEQYF. The rearrangement links TRBV7-8 to TRBJ2-7; D possibly corresponds to TRBD2 (6 bases). CDR1 is SGHVS and CDR2 is FQNEAQ in the germline V gene. V was clipped by 4 bases and J by 4 bases, with 11 bases between them. This CDR3 spans 13 amino acids.

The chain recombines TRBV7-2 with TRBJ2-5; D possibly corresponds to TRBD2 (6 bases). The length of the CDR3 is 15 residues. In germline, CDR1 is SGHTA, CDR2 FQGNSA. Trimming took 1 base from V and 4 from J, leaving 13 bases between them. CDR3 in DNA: TGTGCCAGCAGCTTAGGGGGGGTATTGGGAGAGACCCAGTACTTC. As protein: CASSLGGVLGETQYF.

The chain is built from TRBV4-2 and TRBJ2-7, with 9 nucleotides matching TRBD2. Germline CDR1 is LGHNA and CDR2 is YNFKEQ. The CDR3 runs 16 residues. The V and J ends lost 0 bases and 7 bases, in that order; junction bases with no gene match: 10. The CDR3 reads CASSQDAASGTWEQYF. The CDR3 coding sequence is TGTGCCAGCAGCCAAGATGCGGCTAGCGGGACCTGGGAGCAGTACTTC.

The CDR3, as DNA: TGTGCCAGCAGTGGGTGGGCGGGAGTTAACGGGGAGCTGTTTTTT. Amino acid sequence: CASSGWAGVNGELFF. This chain uses TRBV6-5 with TRBJ2-2, with 7 bases aligning to TRBD2. The CDR3 is 15 amino acids. Germline V gene sequence: CDR1 MNHEY, CDR2 SVGAGI. With V trimmed by 5 bases and J by 7 bases, 10 bases remained unmatched.

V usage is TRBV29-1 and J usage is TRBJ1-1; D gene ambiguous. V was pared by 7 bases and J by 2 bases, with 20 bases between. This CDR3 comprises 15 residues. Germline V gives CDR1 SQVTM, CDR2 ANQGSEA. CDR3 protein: CSAPGMVAGNTEAFF. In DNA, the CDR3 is TGCAGCGCCCCGGGTATGGTGGCGGGCAACACTGAAGCTTTCTTT.

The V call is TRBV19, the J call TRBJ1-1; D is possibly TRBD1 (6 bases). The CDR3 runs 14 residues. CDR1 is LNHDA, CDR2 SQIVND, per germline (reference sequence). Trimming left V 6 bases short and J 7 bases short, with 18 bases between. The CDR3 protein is CASRSLSDSLEAFF. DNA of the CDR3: TGTGCCAGTAGATCCCTTTCGGACAGCCTTGAAGCTTTCTTT.

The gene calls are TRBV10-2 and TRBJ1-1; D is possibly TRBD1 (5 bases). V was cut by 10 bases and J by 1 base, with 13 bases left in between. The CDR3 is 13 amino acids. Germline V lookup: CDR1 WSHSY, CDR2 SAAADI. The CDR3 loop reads CAKKTGPNTEAFF. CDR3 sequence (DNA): TGCGCCAAGAAAACAGGCCCGAACACTGAAGCTTTCTTT.

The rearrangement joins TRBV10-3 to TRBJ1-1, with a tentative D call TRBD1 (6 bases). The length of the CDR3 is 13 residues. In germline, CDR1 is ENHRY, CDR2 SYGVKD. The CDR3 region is CAVLGEGDTEAFF. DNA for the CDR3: TGTGCTGTCCTGGGGGAGGGGGACACTGAAGCTTTCTTT.

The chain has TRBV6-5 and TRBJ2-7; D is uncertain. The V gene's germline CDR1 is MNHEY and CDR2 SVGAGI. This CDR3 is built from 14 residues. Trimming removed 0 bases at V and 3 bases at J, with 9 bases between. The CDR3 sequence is CASSYSRSHYEQYF. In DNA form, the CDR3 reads TGTGCCAGCAGTTACTCGCGGAGTCACTACGAGCAGTACTTC.

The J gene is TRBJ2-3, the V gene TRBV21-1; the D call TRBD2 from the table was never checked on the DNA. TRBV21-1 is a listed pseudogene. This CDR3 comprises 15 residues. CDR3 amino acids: CASTLGSSGTDTQYF. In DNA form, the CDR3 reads TGTGCCAGCACCCTAGGGTCCAGCGGTACAGATACGCAGTATTTT.

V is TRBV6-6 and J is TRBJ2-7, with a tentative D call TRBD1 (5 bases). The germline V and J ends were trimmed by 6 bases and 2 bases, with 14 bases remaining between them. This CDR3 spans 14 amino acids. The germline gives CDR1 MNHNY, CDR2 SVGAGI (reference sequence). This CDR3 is CASSTPGMTYEQYF. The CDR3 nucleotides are TGTGCCAGCAGCACCCCAGGGATGACCTACGAGCAGTACTTC.

In DNA, the CDR3 is TGTGCCAGCAGTGTCACCGGGACAGGGGGCTACGAGCAGTACTTC. Its protein product is CASSVTGTGGYEQYF. V usage is TRBV27 and J usage is TRBJ2-7; 11 nucleotides agree with TRBD1. J gave up 3 bases and V 5 bases, and 6 bases lay outside the gene matches. CDR1 is MNHEY, CDR2 SMNVEV, per germline (reference sequence). The CDR3 loop spans 15 amino acids.

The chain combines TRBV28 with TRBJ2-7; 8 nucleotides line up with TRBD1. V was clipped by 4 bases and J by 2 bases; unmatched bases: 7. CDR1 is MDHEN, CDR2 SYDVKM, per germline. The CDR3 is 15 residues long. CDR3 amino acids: CASSSPGTGAYEQYF. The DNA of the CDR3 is TGTGCCAGCAGTTCGCCCGGGACAGGAGCCTACGAGCAGTACTTC.